This T cell receptor beta chain comes out of a study of blood T cells in healthy people across ages. The germline V and J ends were trimmed by 2 bases and 4 bases, with 11 bases remaining between them. The CDR3 covers 14 residues. Per the germline V gene, CDR1 is SGHTA and CDR2 is FQGNSA. Using a J-beta primer mix together with a sample-barcoded 5' primer, a second PCR was run for roughly 6 to 12 cycles. Individual samples furnished no less than 2.5 million CDR3-containing paired-end reads apiece. Via MiXCR, TCRdb re-called the 5' RACE reads, giving one row per CDR3 protein. The sample gives over 1,500,000 distinct CDR3 sequences, 49% of which show up once; 2.1% is in the top ten. The donors, all healthy, were Caucasians living in Russia, aged roughly 6 to 100.

This TCR derives from a woman between 35 and 50 years old in good health. The rearrangement uses TRBV7-2 and TRBJ1-1, with no clear D. Specimen: blood. The CDR3 reads CASSLMTRSTEAFF. CDR3 bases: TGTGCCAGCAGCTTAATGACTCGGAGCACTGAAGCTTTCTTT.